This TCR beta chain was found in a study of OX40 agonist ivuxolimab in advanced cancers. Study-wide points: The 0.1-3.0 mg/kg partial responders had among the lowest clonal expansion.

Remarks on this clone: As yet, its antigen is unknown.

The CDR3 spans 16 residues. The repertoire was sequenced with immunoSEQ multiplex PCR; TCRdb's copy has only in-frame clones and lacks some. The sample shows 89,000 or so clones, roughly nine tenths of them seen only once. The chain uses TRBV7-5 and TRBJ2-1; TRBD1 is the table's D call, not checked against the DNA. TRBV7-5 is assigned pseudogene status. The source is an adult with an advanced solid tumor such as melanoma, head and neck, liver or kidney cancer. The material sequenced was CD4+ or CD8+ T cells sorted from blood, taken in a trial of the OX40 agonist ivuxolimab. CDR3 loop: CARSLSRDRVTDEQFF. The CDR3 nucleotides are TGTGCCAGAAGCTTAAGTAGGGACAGGGTTACAGATGAGCAGTTCTTC.